These T cell receptor beta chains were read from a single sample in a study of blood T cell repertoires in COVID-19. Sequencing used immunoSEQ multiplex PCR; TCRdb keeps in-frame clones, though not all of them. The sample has about 120,000 clones, around 84% seen once. Sequences were obtained from PBMCs or T cells enriched from blood (not recorded which). The receptors were sampled from a woman aged 30 to 39 who had recovered from COVID-19. The CDR3 runs from the conserved cysteine through the conserved F or W. Each record gives: V gene, clone size, D gene, J gene, CDR3 DNA, CDR3 protein. A D gene is named only where the DNA matches it firmly. The size entry is marked missing in some rows and otherwise reads once, few, many or a size class.

v_call: TRBV6-2/TRBV6-3
clone_size: .
d_call: .
j_call: TRBJ1-5
cdr3_nt: TGTGCCAGCAGTTACTCAACAGGCCTTAGCAATCAGCCCCAGCATTTT
cdr3_aa: CASSYSTGLSNQPQHF

v_call: TRBV6-5
clone_size: .
d_call: TRBD1
j_call: TRBJ2-7
cdr3_nt: TGTGCCAGCAGTTACTCGAACAGGGGCGCCGAGCAGTACTTC
cdr3_aa: CASSYSNRGAEQYF

v_call: TRBV29-1
clone_size: .
d_call: .
j_call: TRBJ1-2
cdr3_nt: TGCAGCGTTGAAGACAGGATGGCCTATGGCTACACCTTC
cdr3_aa: CSVEDRMAYGYTF

v_call: TRBV9
clone_size: .
d_call: .
j_call: TRBJ1-3
cdr3_nt: TGTGCCAGCAGCGTAGCTATAGGCAGGGCTGGAAACACCATATATTTT
cdr3_aa: CASSVAIGRAGNTIYF

v_call: TRBV9
clone_size: .
d_call: TRBD1
j_call: TRBJ2-7
cdr3_nt: TGTGCCAGCAGCGACCCCAGACAGGGAAACGAGCAGTACTTC
cdr3_aa: CASSDPRQGNEQYF

v_call: TRBV30
clone_size: many
d_call: TRBD1
j_call: TRBJ1-5
cdr3_nt: TGTGCCTGGAGTCCAGGGGGGTTAGGGCCCCAGCATTTT
cdr3_aa: CAWSPGGLGPQHF

v_call: TRBV3-1/TRBV3-2
clone_size: once
d_call: .
j_call: TRBJ2-7
cdr3_nt: TGTGCCAGCAGCCAATACTACGAGCAGTACTTC
cdr3_aa: CASSQYYEQYF

v_call: TRBV21-1
clone_size: few
d_call: .
j_call: TRBJ1-2
cdr3_nt: TGTGCCAGCAGCACCTTCCTGGTCAGGGGGACTAACTATGGCTACACCTTC
cdr3_aa: CASSTFLVRGTNYGYTF

v_call: TRBV4-1
clone_size: once
d_call: TRBD1
j_call: TRBJ1-5
cdr3_nt: TGCGCCAGCAGGGGCAGGGGGCCCAATCAGCCCCAGCATTTT
cdr3_aa: CASRGRGPNQPQHF

v_call: TRBV10-3
clone_size: .
d_call: .
j_call: TRBJ2-1
cdr3_nt: TGTGCCATCAGCGCTAGGGGTCCCTACAATGAGCAGTTCTTC
cdr3_aa: CAISARGPYNEQFF

v_call: TRBV7-8
clone_size: .
d_call: .
j_call: TRBJ2-1
cdr3_nt: TGTGCCAGCAGCTTAATCGGCGGGGCATACAATGAGCAGTTCTTC
cdr3_aa: CASSLIGGAYNEQFF

v_call: TRBV28
clone_size: few
d_call: TRBD2
j_call: TRBJ2-2
cdr3_nt: TGTGCCAGCAGTTTATGGGGCGGGAGGGGAAAAACCGGGGAGCTGTTTTTT
cdr3_aa: CASSLWGGRGKTGELFF

v_call: TRBV15
clone_size: .
d_call: TRBD1
j_call: TRBJ1-5
cdr3_nt: TGTGCCACCAGCAGCGACACAGGGGGCGGCCAGCCCCAGCATTTT
cdr3_aa: CATSSDTGGGQPQHF

v_call: TRBV18
clone_size: .
d_call: .
j_call: TRBJ1-1
cdr3_nt: TGTGCCAGCTCACCCAACAGGGAAGCAGCTTTCTTT
cdr3_aa: CASSPNREAAFF

v_call: TRBV3-1/TRBV3-2
clone_size: .
d_call: TRBD1
j_call: TRBJ2-2
cdr3_nt: TGTGCCAGCAGCCAAGGACTTCGGGACAGGAGTTCGGGGGAGCTGTTTTTT
cdr3_aa: CASSQGLRDRSSGELFF

v_call: TRBV7-3
clone_size: .
d_call: TRBD2
j_call: TRBJ2-1
cdr3_nt: TGTGCCAGCAGGGCGGGGGGCCCCTACAATGAGCAGTTCTTC
cdr3_aa: CASRAGGPYNEQFF

v_call: TRBV18
clone_size: .
d_call: TRBD1
j_call: TRBJ1-2
cdr3_nt: TGTGCCAGCTCACCACCGGAGGGACAGGGCTATGGCTACACCTTC
cdr3_aa: CASSPPEGQGYGYTF

v_call: TRBV11-2
clone_size: .
d_call: .
j_call: TRBJ1-1
cdr3_nt: TGTGCCAGCAGCTTAGATCTGCGGGTCCCTGAAGCTTTCTTT
cdr3_aa: CASSLDLRVPEAFF

v_call: TRBV5-8
clone_size: many
d_call: .
j_call: TRBJ1-5
cdr3_nt: TGTGCCAGCAGCTTGGGACAGGTCAATAGCAATCAGCCCCAGCATTTT
cdr3_aa: CASSLGQVNSNQPQHF

v_call: TRBV7-9
clone_size: .
d_call: .
j_call: TRBJ2-5
cdr3_nt: TGTGCCAGCAGCCCCCCACTAGCCGGTGAGACCCAGTACTTC
cdr3_aa: CASSPPLAGETQYF

v_call: TRBV7-2
clone_size: once
d_call: .
j_call: TRBJ2-1
cdr3_nt: TGTGCCAGCAGCCCGCTGGGGACTTTCTACAATGAGCAGTTCTTC
cdr3_aa: CASSPLGTFYNEQFF

v_call: TRBV7-8
clone_size: .
d_call: .
j_call: TRBJ1-1
cdr3_nt: TGTGCCAGCAGCTATTCCGCTCCCAGTGTGAACACTGAAGCTTTCTTT
cdr3_aa: CASSYSAPSVNTEAFF

v_call: TRBV28
clone_size: .
d_call: TRBD2
j_call: TRBJ2-3
cdr3_nt: TGTGCCAGCAGTTTAGCGGGAGTCAGTGGAGATACGCAGTATTTT
cdr3_aa: CASSLAGVSGDTQYF

v_call: TRBV15
clone_size: .
d_call: .
j_call: TRBJ2-3
cdr3_nt: TGTGCCACCAGGGGGTACAGGGACACAGATACGCAGTATTTT
cdr3_aa: CATRGYRDTDTQYF

v_call: TRBV5-6
clone_size: .
d_call: .
j_call: TRBJ1-6
cdr3_nt: TGTGCCAGCAGCCCGCGCGCGGTAGTTTCACCCCTCCACTTT
cdr3_aa: CASSPRAVVSPLHF

v_call: TRBV19
clone_size: .
d_call: TRBD2
j_call: TRBJ2-5
cdr3_nt: TGTGCCAGTAGTGGGGCTAGCGGGAGAGAGACCCAGTACTTC
cdr3_aa: CASSGASGRETQYF

v_call: TRBV5-4
clone_size: .
d_call: TRBD2
j_call: TRBJ2-5
cdr3_nt: TGTGCCAGCAGCTCTCCTAGCGGGAGGGGCGAGACCCAGTACTTC
cdr3_aa: CASSSPSGRGETQYF

v_call: TRBV28
clone_size: .
d_call: TRBD1
j_call: TRBJ1-6
cdr3_nt: TGTGCCAGCAGACCGACAGGGGCGATTGGTAATTCACCCCTCCACTTT
cdr3_aa: CASRPTGAIGNSPLHF

v_call: TRBV19
clone_size: .
d_call: .
j_call: TRBJ1-2
cdr3_nt: TGTGCCAGTAGCGGGTCGGTCCTCTCCAACTATGGCTACACCTTC
cdr3_aa: CASSGSVLSNYGYTF

v_call: TRBV5-6
clone_size: .
d_call: TRBD1
j_call: TRBJ2-4
cdr3_nt: TGTGCCAGCAGCCTCAGCCCCGGGACAGAATTCATTCAGTACTTC
cdr3_aa: CASSLSPGTEFIQYF

v_call: TRBV28
clone_size: .
d_call: .
j_call: TRBJ1-5
cdr3_nt: TGTGCCAGCAGGTCATCGGGTAATCAGCCCCAGCATTTT
cdr3_aa: CASRSSGNQPQHF

v_call: TRBV19
clone_size: .
d_call: .
j_call: TRBJ1-3
cdr3_nt: TGTGCCAGTAACCCGGGAGTGCAAGATCGCACCATATATTTT
cdr3_aa: CASNPGVQDRTIYF

v_call: TRBV29-1
clone_size: .
d_call: .
j_call: TRBJ1-1
cdr3_nt: TGCAGCGTTGTGAGGGGCGGGGTGAACACTGAAGCTTTCTTT
cdr3_aa: CSVVRGGVNTEAFF

v_call: TRBV9
clone_size: .
d_call: .
j_call: TRBJ1-6
cdr3_nt: TGTGCCAGCAGCCTTCGGGAGGTCCATAATTCACCCCTCCACTTT
cdr3_aa: CASSLREVHNSPLHF

v_call: TRBV7-2
clone_size: few
d_call: .
j_call: TRBJ2-1
cdr3_nt: TGTGCCAGCAGCCAGGCCCGCGGGCTAAGCTCCTACAATGAGCAGTTCTTC
cdr3_aa: CASSQARGLSSYNEQFF

v_call: TRBV2
clone_size: .
d_call: .
j_call: TRBJ1-1
cdr3_nt: TGTGCCAGCAGACCGAACAGGGTAAGGGCTTTCTTT
cdr3_aa: CASRPNRVRAFF

v_call: TRBV7-8
clone_size: .
d_call: TRBD1
j_call: TRBJ1-1
cdr3_nt: TGTGCCAGCAGCCCCCGGGACAGGCTAAACACTGAAGCTTTCTTT
cdr3_aa: CASSPRDRLNTEAFF

v_call: TRBV9
clone_size: .
d_call: .
j_call: TRBJ2-7
cdr3_nt: TGTGCCAGCGACGAAGAGGGCCACTCCTACGAGCAGTACTTC
cdr3_aa: CASDEEGHSYEQYF

v_call: TRBV14
clone_size: .
d_call: TRBD1
j_call: TRBJ1-6
cdr3_nt: TGTGCCAGCAGCCGGGGACAGTCCTATAATTCACCCCTCCACTTT
cdr3_aa: CASSRGQSYNSPLHF

v_call: TRBV28
clone_size: .
d_call: TRBD1
j_call: TRBJ1-2
cdr3_nt: TGTGCCAGCAGTGGACAGGAGTCTAACTATGGCTACACCTTC
cdr3_aa: CASSGQESNYGYTF

v_call: TRBV6-5
clone_size: .
d_call: TRBD1
j_call: TRBJ2-1
cdr3_nt: TGTGCCAGCAGTTACTCGAGGGGGCCGCTCAATGAGCAGTTCTTC
cdr3_aa: CASSYSRGPLNEQFF

v_call: TRBV7-2
clone_size: .
d_call: .
j_call: TRBJ1-6
cdr3_nt: TGTGCCAGCAGCGCACAGGGTATGGACTATAATTCACCCCTCCACTTT
cdr3_aa: CASSAQGMDYNSPLHF

v_call: TRBV29-1
clone_size: .
d_call: .
j_call: TRBJ2-5
cdr3_nt: TGCAGCGTTGCTATCCAAGAGACCCAGTACTTC
cdr3_aa: CSVAIQETQYF

v_call: TRBV4-3
clone_size: .
d_call: TRBD2
j_call: TRBJ2-3
cdr3_nt: TGCGCCAGCAGCCAAGGGCTCGGGAGGGCCTTCACAGATACGCAGTATTTT
cdr3_aa: CASSQGLGRAFTDTQYF

v_call: TRBV3-1/TRBV3-2
clone_size: .
d_call: TRBD1
j_call: TRBJ1-2
cdr3_nt: TGTGCCAGCAGCCCCCGGACAGGGGCCAGTAACTATGGCTACACCTTC
cdr3_aa: CASSPRTGASNYGYTF

v_call: TRBV18
clone_size: .
d_call: .
j_call: TRBJ1-2
cdr3_nt: TGTGCCAGCTCACCCCCAGGCCTAAACTATGGCTACACCTTC
cdr3_aa: CASSPPGLNYGYTF

v_call: TRBV10-3
clone_size: .
d_call: .
j_call: TRBJ1-2
cdr3_nt: TGTGCCATCAGTGGACAGAGATATGGCTACACCTTC
cdr3_aa: CAISGQRYGYTF

v_call: TRBV4-2
clone_size: .
d_call: .
j_call: TRBJ2-7
cdr3_nt: TGTGCCAGCAGCCAAAGTCAGGCTTACGAGCAGTACTTC
cdr3_aa: CASSQSQAYEQYF

v_call: TRBV5-1
clone_size: few
d_call: .
j_call: TRBJ1-2
cdr3_nt: TGCGCCAGCAGCGTAAGAGGGAGCTATGGCTACACCTTC
cdr3_aa: CASSVRGSYGYTF

v_call: TRBV5-1
clone_size: .
d_call: .
j_call: TRBJ1-2
cdr3_nt: TGCGCCAGCTCCTATGCGGCCGGTCCGAACTATGGCTACACCTTC
cdr3_aa: CASSYAAGPNYGYTF

v_call: TRBV15
clone_size: .
d_call: TRBD2
j_call: TRBJ2-7
cdr3_nt: TGTGCCACCAGCAGAGATGAAGGACTAGCGGGAGCCGGTCAGTACTTC
cdr3_aa: CATSRDEGLAGAGQYF

v_call: TRBV2
clone_size: .
d_call: .
j_call: TRBJ2-5
cdr3_nt: TGTGCCAGCAGTTCAAAGACCCAGTACTTC
cdr3_aa: CASSSKTQYF

v_call: TRBV5-4
clone_size: .
d_call: .
j_call: TRBJ2-7
cdr3_nt: TGTGCCAGCAGCACCGGAGGGGTCGGCGAGCAGTACTTC
cdr3_aa: CASSTGGVGEQYF

v_call: TRBV5-6
clone_size: .
d_call: TRBD1
j_call: TRBJ2-2
cdr3_nt: TGTGCCAGCAGCTTCCAGGGGGTTGGGGAGCTGTTTTTT
cdr3_aa: CASSFQGVGELFF

v_call: TRBV13
clone_size: .
d_call: TRBD2
j_call: TRBJ2-7
cdr3_nt: TGTGCCAGCAGCTTACCGGGACTAGCGGGAGTTTACGAGCAGTACTTC
cdr3_aa: CASSLPGLAGVYEQYF